The rows below give T cell receptor beta chains drawn from one sample of a study of control samples from healthy donors and cancer patients. Only in-frame clones appear in the TCRdb table, and some are missing; sequencing was by immunoSEQ multiplex PCR. Altogether about 190,000 clones are present, roughly nine tenths being singletons, with the ten largest covering roughly 1.9%. The sequenced sample was blood. The receptors here all came from a man aged 25 to 45 in good health. CDR3s include the opening cysteine and the closing phenylalanine or tryptophan. D genes are given only for firm matches. A clone size is listed for some rows: how often the clone was seen (once, few, many), or a class if it is expanded.

D gene,V gene,J gene,clone size,CDR3 DNA,CDR3 protein
TRBD2,TRBV6-5,TRBJ2-7,.,TGTGCCAGCACTTTAGCGGGGGGCCGCTTCTACGAGCAGTACTTC,CASTLAGGRFYEQYF
.,TRBV9,TRBJ2-1,.,TGTGCCAGCAGCGTAGCTACCCCCCCAGCGGCCTCCTACAATGAGCAGTTCTTC,CASSVATPPAASYNEQFF
TRBD1,TRBV28,TRBJ1-2,.,TGTGCCAGCAGTCCCCAAACAGGGGGCAGAACCTATGGCTACACCTTC,CASSPQTGGRTYGYTF
.,TRBV12-3/TRBV12-4,TRBJ1-2,.,TGTGCCAGCAGTTTAGCCCGGGACTATGGCTACACCTTC,CASSLARDYGYTF
.,TRBV10-3,TRBJ2-3,.,TGTGCCATCAGGCTTGGGGTGGGGATGTCAGATACGCAGTATTTT,CAIRLGVGMSDTQYF
.,TRBV19,TRBJ1-6,once,TGTGCCAGTACCCCGGACAGCTCCTATAATTCACCCCTCCACTTT,CASTPDSSYNSPLHF
.,TRBV19,TRBJ1-6,.,TGTGCCAGTAGTATCACCGGGCCATTATCATCACCCCTCCACTTT,CASSITGPLSSPLHF
.,TRBV7-9,TRBJ2-1,.,TGTGCCAGCAGCTTAGTACCCAGGAGGGGCTCCTACAATGAGCAGTTCTTC,CASSLVPRRGSYNEQFF
TRBD1,TRBV9,TRBJ1-6,.,TGTGCCAGCAGCGGGCAGGGGGCGAAGAATTCACCCCTCCACTTT,CASSGQGAKNSPLHF
.,TRBV28,TRBJ2-7,.,TGTGCCAGCAGTTTTTTAGGGTCGAGCTCCTACGAGCAGTACTTC,CASSFLGSSSYEQYF
.,TRBV6-6,TRBJ2-7,.,TGTGCCAGCAGTTACTCGCGGGGGGACAGGGTAGACTTC,CASSYSRGDRVDF
TRBD2,TRBV29-1,TRBJ2-3,.,TGCAGCGTTGAGGGGCGGGGGAACACAGATACGCAGTATTTT,CSVEGRGNTDTQYF
TRBD1,TRBV19,TRBJ1-2,.,TGTGCCAGTAGTATAGGGACAGGGGTCCAAGCTTATGGCTACACCTTC,CASSIGTGVQAYGYTF
.,TRBV19,TRBJ2-3,.,TGTGCCAGTGGTATGGCAAGTACAGATACGCAGTATTTT,CASGMASTDTQYF
TRBD1,TRBV18,TRBJ2-2,.,TGTGCCAGCTCACCCAGGTTGACAGGGGGCGCGAACACCGGGGAGCTGTTTTTT,CASSPRLTGGANTGELFF
.,TRBV7-9,TRBJ1-2,.,TGTGCCAGCAGCTTAGGGTCCTGGGATGGCTACACCTTC,CASSLGSWDGYTF
.,TRBV5-1,TRBJ2-5,.,TGCGCCAGCAGCTTGTCTCAGGGCCAGTTGGAGACCCAGTACTTC,CASSLSQGQLETQYF
TRBD2,TRBV30,TRBJ2-1,once,TGTGCCTGGAGTCCTTCTAGCGGGGGGGCGAATGAGCAGTTCTTC,CAWSPSSGGANEQFF
.,TRBV12-3/TRBV12-4,TRBJ1-5,.,TGTGCCAGCAGTTTTGACAGCAATCAGCCCCAGCATTTT,CASSFDSNQPQHF
TRBD2,TRBV19,TRBJ2-2,.,TGTGCCAGTAGTGGACTAGCGGGGGGAGAGGCCGGGGAGCTGTTTTTT,CASSGLAGGEAGELFF
.,TRBV6-1,TRBJ1-2,.,TGTGCCAGCAGTGAAAGGGGCGGAGCCTCAGTCTATGGCTACACCTTC,CASSERGGASVYGYTF
.,TRBV16,TRBJ1-2,.,TGTGCCAGCAGCCAATCTACAGATACCTACACCTTC,CASSQSTDTYTF
.,TRBV9,TRBJ1-6,.,TGTGCCAGCAGCGTAACTCGGGACCCTAATTCACCCCTCCACTTT,CASSVTRDPNSPLHF
TRBD1,TRBV5-1,TRBJ2-1,.,TGCGCCAGCAGCTTGGGGCAGGGGGTTTACAATGAGCAGTTCTTC,CASSLGQGVYNEQFF
TRBD2,TRBV10-1,TRBJ2-3,.,TGCGCCAGCAGTGATCGGGGGGGCACAGATACGCAGTATTTT,CASSDRGGTDTQYF
.,TRBV5-1,TRBJ2-2,.,TGCGCCAGCAGCTTGGATCGGAACACCGGGGAGCTGTTTTTT,CASSLDRNTGELFF
.,TRBV23-1,TRBJ2-2,.,TGCGCCAGCAGTCACCCCGGGGGGACAGGAGACACCACCGGGGAGCTGTTTTTT,CASSHPGGTGDTTGELFF
.,TRBV24-1,TRBJ2-3,.,TGTGCCACCGCCCCTGAAAACACAGATACGCAGTATTTT,CATAPENTDTQYF
TRBD1,TRBV5-1,TRBJ1-2,.,TGCGCCAGCAGCTCCGGACAGGGCGGATATGGCTACACCTTC,CASSSGQGGYGYTF
.,TRBV30,TRBJ1-2,.,TGTGCCTGGAGTACCCAAGGGGGATTGGGTGGCTACACCTTC,CAWSTQGGLGGYTF
.,TRBV19,TRBJ1-5,.,TGTGCCAGTAGTATAGGGGGCAGGTTCATCAATCAGCCCCAGCATTTT,CASSIGGRFINQPQHF